A selection of T cell receptor beta chains follows, all from one sample in a study of cytomegalovirus exposure and HLA in healthy donors. The assay was immunoSEQ multiplex PCR, and TCRdb's table has in-frame clones only and misses some. The top ten hold 5.5% of the sample, which has 130,000 or so clones, 8.5% seen once. Material for sequencing was PBMCs. These receptors came from a man aged 35-49 years in good health and CMV-seronegative. Each CDR3 is given without its conserved first and last residue. Fields, in order: V gene, CDR3 protein.

TRBV7-2,ASSSPSGGYTQY
TRBV30,AWTSRLGPYEQY
TRBV10-3,AISGAISQETQY
TRBV10-3,AITRTGGSTEAF
TRBV2,ASSEERTSGETQY
TRBV9,ASSLSKLFSGANVLT
TRBV7-2,ASSLGSGGAGETQY
TRBV5-4,ASSPTPTSSYNSPLH
TRBV6-5,ATQRDGTSVNEQY
TRBV7-9,ASSTRSLLETQY
TRBV28,ASSLSGLRGTYNEQF
TRBV14,ASSQFQNTGELF
TRBV2,ASSDQGEAINYGYT
TRBV2,ASSRYSYSNQPQH